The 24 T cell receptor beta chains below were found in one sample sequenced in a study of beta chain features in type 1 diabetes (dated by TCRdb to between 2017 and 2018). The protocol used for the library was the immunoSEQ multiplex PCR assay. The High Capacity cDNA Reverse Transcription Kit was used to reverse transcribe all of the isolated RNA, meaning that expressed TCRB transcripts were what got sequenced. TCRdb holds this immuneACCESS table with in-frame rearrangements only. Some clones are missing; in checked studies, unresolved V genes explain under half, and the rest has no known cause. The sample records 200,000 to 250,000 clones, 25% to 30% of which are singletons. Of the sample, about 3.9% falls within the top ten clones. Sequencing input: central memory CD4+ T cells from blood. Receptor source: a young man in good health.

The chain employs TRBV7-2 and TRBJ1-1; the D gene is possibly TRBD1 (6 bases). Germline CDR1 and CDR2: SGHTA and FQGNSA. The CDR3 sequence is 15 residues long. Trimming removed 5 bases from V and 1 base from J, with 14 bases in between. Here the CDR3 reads CASSPSGATNTEAFF. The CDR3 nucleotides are TGTGCCAGCAGCCCTTCGGGGGCGACGAACACTGAAGCTTTCTTT.

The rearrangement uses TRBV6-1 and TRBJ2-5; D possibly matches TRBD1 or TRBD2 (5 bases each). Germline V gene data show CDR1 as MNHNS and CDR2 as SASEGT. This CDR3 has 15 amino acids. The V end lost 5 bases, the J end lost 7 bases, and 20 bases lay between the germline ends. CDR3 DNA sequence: TGTGCCAGCAGTCCCCTATTGGCAGGTGGGGGGACCCAGTACTTC. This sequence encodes CASSPLLAGGGTQYF.

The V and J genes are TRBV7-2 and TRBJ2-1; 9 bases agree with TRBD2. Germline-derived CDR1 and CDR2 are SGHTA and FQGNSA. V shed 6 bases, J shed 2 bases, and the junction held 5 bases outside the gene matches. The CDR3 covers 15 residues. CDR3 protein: CASRMLAGTYNEQFF. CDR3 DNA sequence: TGTGCCAGCAGGATGCTAGCGGGGACCTACAATGAGCAGTTCTTC. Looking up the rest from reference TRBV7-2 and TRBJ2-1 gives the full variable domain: GAGVSQSPSNKVTEKGKDVELRCDPISGHTALYWYRQSLGQGLEFLIYFQGNSAPDKSGLPSDRFSAERTGGSVSTLTIQRTQQEDSAVYLCASRMLAGTYNEQFFGPGTRLTVL.

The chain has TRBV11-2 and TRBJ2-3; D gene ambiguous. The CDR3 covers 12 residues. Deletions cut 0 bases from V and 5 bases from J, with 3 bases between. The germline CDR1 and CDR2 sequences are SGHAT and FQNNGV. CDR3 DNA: TGTGCCAGCAGCTTAGACGGAGATACGCAGTATTTT. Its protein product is CASSLDGDTQYF.

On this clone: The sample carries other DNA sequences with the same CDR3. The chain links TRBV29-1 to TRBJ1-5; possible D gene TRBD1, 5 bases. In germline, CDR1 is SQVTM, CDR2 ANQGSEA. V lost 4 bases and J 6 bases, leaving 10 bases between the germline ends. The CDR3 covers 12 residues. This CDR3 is CSVGGEGQPQHF. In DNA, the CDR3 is TGCAGCGTTGGGGGCGAGGGTCAGCCCCAGCATTTT.

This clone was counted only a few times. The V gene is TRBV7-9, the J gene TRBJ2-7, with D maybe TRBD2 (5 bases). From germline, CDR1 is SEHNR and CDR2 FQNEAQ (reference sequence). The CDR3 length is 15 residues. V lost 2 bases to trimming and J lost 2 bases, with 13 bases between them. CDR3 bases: TGTGCCAGCAGCTTAACGGGCGGGCCACCCTACGAGCAGTACTTC. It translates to CASSLTGGPPYEQYF.

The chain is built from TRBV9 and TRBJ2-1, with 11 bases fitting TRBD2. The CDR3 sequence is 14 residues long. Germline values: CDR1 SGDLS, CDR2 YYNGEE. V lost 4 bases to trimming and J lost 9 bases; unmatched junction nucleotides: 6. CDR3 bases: TGTGCCAGCAGCAATAGCGGGGGGGTAACTGAGCAGTTCTTC. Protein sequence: CASSNSGGVTEQFF.

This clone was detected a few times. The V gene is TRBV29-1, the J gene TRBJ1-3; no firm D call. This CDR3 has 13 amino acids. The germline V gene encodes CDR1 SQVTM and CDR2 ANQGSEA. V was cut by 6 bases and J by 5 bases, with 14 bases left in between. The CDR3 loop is CSVKDGGRNTIYF. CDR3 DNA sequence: TGCAGCGTGAAGGACGGAGGGCGAAACACCATATATTTT.

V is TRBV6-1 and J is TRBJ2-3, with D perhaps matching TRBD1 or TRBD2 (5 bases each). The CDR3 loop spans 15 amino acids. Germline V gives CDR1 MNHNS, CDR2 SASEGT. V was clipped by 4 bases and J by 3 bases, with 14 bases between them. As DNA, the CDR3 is TGTGCCAGCAGTGTCGGGACGCCGGCTACAGATACGCAGTATTTT. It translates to CASSVGTPATDTQYF.

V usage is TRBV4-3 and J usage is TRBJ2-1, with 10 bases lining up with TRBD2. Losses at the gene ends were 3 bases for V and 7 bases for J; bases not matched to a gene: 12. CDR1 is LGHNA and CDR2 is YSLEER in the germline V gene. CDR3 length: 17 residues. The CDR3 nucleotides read TGCGCCAGCAGCCACCATCTAGCGGGAGCGGGGCAGAATGAGCAGTTCTTC. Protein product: CASSHHLAGAGQNEQFF.

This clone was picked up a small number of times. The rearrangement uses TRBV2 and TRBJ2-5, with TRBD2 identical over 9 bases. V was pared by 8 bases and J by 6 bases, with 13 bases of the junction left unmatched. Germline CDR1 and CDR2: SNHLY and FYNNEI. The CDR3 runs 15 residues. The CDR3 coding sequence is TGTGCCAGCCTCCCTAGCGGGAAGGCGTCACAGACCCAGTACTTC. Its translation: CASLPSGKASQTQYF.

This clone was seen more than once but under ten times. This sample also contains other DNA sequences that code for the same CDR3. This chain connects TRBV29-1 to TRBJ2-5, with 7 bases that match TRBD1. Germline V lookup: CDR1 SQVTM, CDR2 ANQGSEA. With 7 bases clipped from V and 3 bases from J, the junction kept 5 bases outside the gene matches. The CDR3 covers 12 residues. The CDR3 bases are TGCAGCGCCCGGACAGGAGAAGAGACCCAGTACTTC. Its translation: CSARTGEETQYF.

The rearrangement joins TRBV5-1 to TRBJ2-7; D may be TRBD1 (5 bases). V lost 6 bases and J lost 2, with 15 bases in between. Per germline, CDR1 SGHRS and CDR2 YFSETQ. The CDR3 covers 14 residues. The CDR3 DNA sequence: TGCGCCAGCACAGCTTCCGCAGGGACCTACGAGCAGTACTTC. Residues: CASTASAGTYEQYF.

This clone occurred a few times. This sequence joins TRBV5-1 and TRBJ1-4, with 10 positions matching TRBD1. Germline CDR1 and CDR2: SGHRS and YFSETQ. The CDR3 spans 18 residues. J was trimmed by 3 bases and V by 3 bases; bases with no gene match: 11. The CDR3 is CASSSRSDRGLANEKLFF. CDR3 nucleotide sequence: TGCGCCAGCAGCTCCCGCTCGGACAGGGGGTTGGCTAATGAAAAACTGTTTTTT.

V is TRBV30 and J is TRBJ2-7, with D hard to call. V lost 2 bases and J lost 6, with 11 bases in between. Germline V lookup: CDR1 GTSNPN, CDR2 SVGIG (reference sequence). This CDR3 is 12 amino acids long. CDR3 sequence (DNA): TGTGCCTGGAGTCCCCGGCGTGGCGAGCAGTACTTC. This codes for CAWSPRRGEQYF.

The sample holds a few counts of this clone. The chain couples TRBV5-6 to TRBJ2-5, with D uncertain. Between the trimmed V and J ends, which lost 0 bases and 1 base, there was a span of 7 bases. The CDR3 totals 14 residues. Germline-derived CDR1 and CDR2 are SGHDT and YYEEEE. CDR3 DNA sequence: TGTGCCAGCAGCTTGGGAGTCGCCCAAGAGACCCAGTACTTC. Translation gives CASSLGVAQETQYF.

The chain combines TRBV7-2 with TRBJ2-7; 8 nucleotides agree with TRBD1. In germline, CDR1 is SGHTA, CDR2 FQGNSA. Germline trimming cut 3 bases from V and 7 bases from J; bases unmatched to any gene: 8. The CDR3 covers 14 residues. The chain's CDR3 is CASSLGDRTEEQYF. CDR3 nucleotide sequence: TGTGCCAGCAGCTTGGGGGACAGGACGGAAGAGCAGTACTTC.

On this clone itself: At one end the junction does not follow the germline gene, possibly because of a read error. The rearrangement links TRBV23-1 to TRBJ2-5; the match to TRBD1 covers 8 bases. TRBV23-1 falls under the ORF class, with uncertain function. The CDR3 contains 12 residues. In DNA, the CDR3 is TGCGCCAGCAGTCAATTAATGGCAGGGGGCAACTTC. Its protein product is CASSQLMAGGNF.

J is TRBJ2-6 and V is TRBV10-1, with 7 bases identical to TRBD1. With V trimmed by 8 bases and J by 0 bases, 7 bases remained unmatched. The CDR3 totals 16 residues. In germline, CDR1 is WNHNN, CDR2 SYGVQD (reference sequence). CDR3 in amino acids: CASGDSAYSGANVLTF. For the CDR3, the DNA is TGCGCCAGCGGGGACAGCGCGTACTCTGGGGCCAACGTCCTGACTTTC.

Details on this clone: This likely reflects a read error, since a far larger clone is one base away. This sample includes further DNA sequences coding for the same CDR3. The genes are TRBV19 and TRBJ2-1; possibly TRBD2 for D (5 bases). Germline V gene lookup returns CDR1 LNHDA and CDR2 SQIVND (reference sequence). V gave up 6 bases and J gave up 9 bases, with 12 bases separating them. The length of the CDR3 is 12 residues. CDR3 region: CASRGPGSEQFF. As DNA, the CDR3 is TGTGCCAGTAGAGGGCCGGGGAGTGAGCAGTTCTTC. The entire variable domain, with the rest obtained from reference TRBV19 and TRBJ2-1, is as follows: DGGITQSPKYLFRKEGQNVTLSCEQNLNHDAMYWYRQDPGQGLRLIYYSQIVNDFQKGDIAEGYSVSREKKESFPLTVTSAQKNPTAFYLCASRGPGSEQFFGPGTRLTVL.

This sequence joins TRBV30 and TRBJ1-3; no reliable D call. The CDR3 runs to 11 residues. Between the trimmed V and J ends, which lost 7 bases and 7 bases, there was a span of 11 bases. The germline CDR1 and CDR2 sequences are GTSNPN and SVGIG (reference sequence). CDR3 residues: CASERTNTIYF. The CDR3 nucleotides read TGTGCCTCGGAGAGAACCAACACCATATATTTT.

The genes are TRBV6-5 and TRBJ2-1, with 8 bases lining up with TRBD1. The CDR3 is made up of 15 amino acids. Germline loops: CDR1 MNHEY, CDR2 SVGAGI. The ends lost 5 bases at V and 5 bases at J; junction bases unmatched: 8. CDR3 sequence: CASSPGQGANNEQFF. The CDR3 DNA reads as TGTGCCAGCAGTCCTGGGCAGGGGGCCAACAATGAGCAGTTCTTC.

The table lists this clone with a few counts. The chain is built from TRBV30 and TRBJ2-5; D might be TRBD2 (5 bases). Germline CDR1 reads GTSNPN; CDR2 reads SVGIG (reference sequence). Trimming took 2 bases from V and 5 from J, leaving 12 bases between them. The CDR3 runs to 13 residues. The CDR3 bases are TGTGCCTGGAGTACTCGATCGGGGGAGACCCAGTACTTC. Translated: CAWSTRSGETQYF.

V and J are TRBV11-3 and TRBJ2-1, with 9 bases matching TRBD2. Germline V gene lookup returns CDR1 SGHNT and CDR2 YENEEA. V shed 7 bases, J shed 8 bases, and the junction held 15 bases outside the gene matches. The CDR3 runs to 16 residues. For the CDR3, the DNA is TGTGCCAGCACCAAAAGCGGGAGGACGAGCAGGGATGAGCAGTTCTTC. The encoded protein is CASTKSGRTSRDEQFF.